Listed below are T cell receptor beta chains from one sample, sequenced in a study of blood T cells in healthy people across ages. TCRdb re-derived calls from the 5' RACE reads in MiXCR, one entry per CDR3 protein. The sample contains about 690,000 distinct CDR3 sequences, roughly 41% of which appear only once. The sequenced material came from blood. The receptors were sampled from a man aged 80 or over in good health. Each CDR3 is given with its conserved first and last residue. The order of the fields is V gene, D gene, J gene, clone size, CDR3 DNA, CDR3 protein. A D gene is named only where the DNA matches it firmly. Not all rows give a size; the values are once, few, many and, for expanded clones, a class.

TRBV18	.	TRBJ2-5	.	TGTGCCAGCTCACCCAGCCGCACAGGTGGCGGGCAAGAGACCCAGTACTTC	CASSPSRTGGGQETQYF
TRBV14	.	TRBJ2-3	.	TGTGCCAGCAGCCAAGGTTTGGTTATCACAGATACGCAGTATTTT	CASSQGLVITDTQYF
TRBV2	.	TRBJ2-4	once	TGTGCCAGCAGTGAGGGTGGCATTCAGTACTTC	CASSEGGIQYF
TRBV5-1	.	TRBJ2-7	.	TGCGCCAGCGGCACAGAGGGACAAACCTACAATGAGCAGTACTTC	CASGTEGQTYNEQYF
TRBV18	.	TRBJ1-5	many	TGTGCCAGCTCACTTACCTCTGGGGGGGGCTCTAGCAATCAGCCCCAGCATTTT	CASSLTSGGGSSNQPQHF
TRBV3-1	.	TRBJ1-6	.	TGTGCCAGCAGCCATTTGCACAGGGACCATAATTCACCCCTCCACTTT	CASSHLHRDHNSPLHF
TRBV4-2	TRBD1	TRBJ1-1	.	TGTGCCAGCACCTCCGGGACAGGGGTAGGGACTGAAGCTTTCTTT	CASTSGTGVGTEAFF
TRBV29-1	TRBD2	TRBJ2-4	.	TGCAGCGTGGCCCGGGGGGGGAGCACTCCACCGGCCAAAAACATTCAGTACTTC	CSVARGGSTPPAKNIQYF
TRBV20-1	.	TRBJ1-2	.	TGCAGTGTTAGTCGGACGGCGGGTTCGAGGGGGTATGGCTACACCTTC	CSVSRTAGSRGYGYTF
TRBV3-1	TRBD1	TRBJ2-7	few	TGTGCCAGCAGCCCAAACCCGGACAGGGGGGCGGGCGAGCAGTACTTC	CASSPNPDRGAGEQYF
TRBV24-1	.	TRBJ2-3	.	TGTGCCACCAGTGAAGCCGGACAGATAAGCACAGATACGCAGTATTTT	CATSEAGQISTDTQYF
TRBV7-9	.	TRBJ1-6	.	TGTGCCAGCAGCTTGGGGGCTTCGAATTCACCCCTCCACTTT	CASSLGASNSPLHF
TRBV7-3	TRBD2	TRBJ2-1	.	TGTGCCAGCAGCTTAATAGGGGCGGGACTAGCGGGAGAGAATGAGCAGTTCTTC	CASSLIGAGLAGENEQFF
TRBV4-3	.	TRBJ2-3	many	TGCGCCAGCAGCCAAGCGGGCGGCAGCGGCCCACCAGATACGCAGTATTTT	CASSQAGGSGPPDTQYF
TRBV6-2/TRBV6-3	.	TRBJ1-5	.	TGTGCCAGCAGTTACTCGATCTATCAGCCCCAGCATTTT	CASSYSIYQPQHF
TRBV6-2/TRBV6-3	.	TRBJ2-7	.	TGTGCCAGCAGACGGACCGCCGGTTCCGGATCCTACGAGCAGTACTTC	CASRRTAGSGSYEQYF
TRBV7-9	.	TRBJ2-5	.	TGTGCCGGCAGCCCGACACCGCCCCAAGAGACCCAGTACTTC	CAGSPTPPQETQYF